This T cell receptor beta chain was obtained from a study of blood T cells in healthy people across ages (dated by TCRdb to between 2015 and 2017). General notes on the study: In model experiments, template switching captured about one uniquely barcoded TCR beta cDNA molecule for every two T cells. Donors were grouped into four age groups: young (average approximately 15 years), middle-aged (over 35), aged (62) and long-lived (approximately 81). Age-related changes in TCR beta repertoire diversity were measured in the study by deep sequencing normalized with unique cDNA molecular identifiers. Using the same blood draw, the study looked at two additional independent replicas of 1 million unique cDNA reads for two donors, one aged 18 to 30 and the other aged 80 or older. To avoid experimental bias, donors of different ages were spread randomly across the sequencing lanes. The investigation overall reported the following: As age increased, observed TCR beta diversity per million T cells dropped in a roughly linear way, and a significant reduction was already evident by age approximately 40. A strong correlation was found between observed TCR beta diversity and the percentage of naive T cells measured by flow cytometry. Bulk unsorted PBMC profiling prevented conclusive comparison of naive and antigen-experienced compartments. Estimates of total diversity based on one million sequenced T cells were considered lower bounds and underestimates. The long-lived group showed more naive CD4+ T cells, fewer expanded clones and increased TCR diversity than the aged group, suggesting age selection. Because donor CMV infection status was unknown, age-related changes in expanded clonotypes were potentially confounded.

Notes on this clonotype: The antigen it binds to is not known. This may stem from a read error, because a much larger clone lies one nucleotide away.

The library was produced with 5' RACE. The instrument was an Illumina HiSeq 2500. A second PCR of about 7 to 12 cycles was run with a J-beta primer mix and a sample-barcoded 5' primer. A unique molecular identifier was introduced onto each TCR beta cDNA molecule by a template-switch 5' adaptor carrying 12 random nucleotides. At least 2.5 million CDR3-containing paired-end reads were obtained from each sample. All of the RNA was converted into first-strand cDNA using the Mint cDNA synthesis kit, with a TRBC-specific oligonucleotide serving as the primer. Following uracil-DNA glycosylase treatment, all cDNA underwent a first 18-cycle PCR with the universal primers M1SS and BC2_uni_R. The paper's data handling went like this. Normalization of each sample was performed by random selection of 1 million high-quality reads, each carrying a distinct molecular identifier. Reads with shared molecular identifiers were discarded instead of being binned into consensus sequences. MiTCR, with a Q25 quality threshold and the strictest error-elimination algorithm, was used for CDR3 identification, clonotype clustering and error correction. A nonparametric unseen species model using Euler transformation provided a lower-bound estimate of total TCR beta diversity. TCRdb itself trimmed the public reads at Q25 with fastp, ran MiXCR and retained productive beta chains. A single entry per CDR3 protein holds the most common genes and DNA from its merged rows. In this record, the V and J calls reflect TCRdb's handling and not the investigators' own analysis. The sample has over 1,500,000 distinct CDR3 sequences on record, approximately 50% of them singletons. Over 2% of the sample belongs to the ten largest clones.

Donors were 39 systemically healthy Caucasian individuals from Russia aged roughly 6 to 90 years. Each donor gave ten milliliters of peripheral blood, drawn into EDTA-treated Vacutainer tubes. Ficoll-Paque density-gradient centrifugation was used to isolate PBMCs, with at least 6.5 million per sample. Total RNA was extracted from PBMCs with Trizol reagent, with at least 5.5 micrograms obtained per sample. For every donor, flow cytometry on a PBMC aliquot measured the percentage of naive CD45RAhigh/CD27high T cells. CDR1 and CDR2, looked up from the germline V gene, are SGHTA and FQGNSA. V was cut back by 1 base and J by 3 bases, leaving a gap of 7 bases between them. Counted from cysteine to phenylalanine, this CDR3 has 13 amino acids. The sequence is cut down to CDR3 DNA, 39 bases in frame from base 1.

Sequenced input: blood. This TCR was recovered from a woman aged 40-49 years in good health. Recombination joined TRBV7-2 with TRBJ2-7; no D segment can be confidently identified. The CDR3 protein: CASSLVVSYEQYF. The DNA sequence is given as TGTGCCAGCAGCTTAGTCGTGAGCTACGAGCAGTACTTC. The reference TRBV7-2 and TRBJ2-7 proteins fill in what lies around the CDR3, so the full variable domain reads GAGVSQSPSNKVTEKGKDVELRCDPISGHTALYWYRQSLGQGLEFLIYFQGNSAPDKSGLPSDRFSAERTGGSVSTLTIQRTQQEDSAVYLCASSLVVSYEQYFGPGTRLTVT.